This paragraph covers one T cell receptor (beta chain) sequence. The sample belongs to a study of T cell changes during pregnancy in multiple sclerosis. CDR1 SQVTM and CDR2 ANQGSEA come from the germline V gene. There are 14 residues in the CDR3. J was trimmed by 5 bases and V by 7 bases; bases with no gene match: 12. The protocol was immunoSEQ multiplex PCR, while the TCRdb copy is restricted to in-frame clones and leaves out a portion. The data hold about 42,000 clones, with about 91% observed a single time. This rearrangement joins TRBV29-1 to TRBJ2-5; 8 bases are a match to TRBD1. This clonotype originated in a female donor in good health, enrolled as a control in a pregnancy study. The input for sequencing was CD4+ T cells from peripheral blood mononuclear cells, taken after pregnancy. The CDR3 DNA reads TGCAGCGCGGAGGGACAGGCTGCTCGGGAGACCCAGTACTTC. It specifies CSAEGQAARETQYF.